This TCR beta chain was sequenced for a study of graft-versus-host responses after intestinal transplantation. Trimming removed 7 bases at V and 1 base at J, with 17 bases between. The length of the CDR3 is 17 residues. The germline V gene encodes CDR1 MDHEN and CDR2 SYDVKM. TCRdb's table, derived via immunoSEQ multiplex PCR, lists solely in-frame clones and lacks some. The table lists some 9,600 clones, 88% of them singletons. The J gene is TRBJ2-6, the V gene TRBV28, with D perhaps matching TRBD2 (6 bases). This TCR was sampled from a human patient who received an intestinal transplant, so some T cells may come from the graft donor. The sample here was PBMCs, taken about 250 days after intestinal transplant. The CDR3 sequence is CASIKGYGRSGANVLTF. Here the CDR3 DNA reads TGTGCCAGCATCAAAGGGTACGGGAGATCTGGGGCCAACGTCCTGACTTTC.